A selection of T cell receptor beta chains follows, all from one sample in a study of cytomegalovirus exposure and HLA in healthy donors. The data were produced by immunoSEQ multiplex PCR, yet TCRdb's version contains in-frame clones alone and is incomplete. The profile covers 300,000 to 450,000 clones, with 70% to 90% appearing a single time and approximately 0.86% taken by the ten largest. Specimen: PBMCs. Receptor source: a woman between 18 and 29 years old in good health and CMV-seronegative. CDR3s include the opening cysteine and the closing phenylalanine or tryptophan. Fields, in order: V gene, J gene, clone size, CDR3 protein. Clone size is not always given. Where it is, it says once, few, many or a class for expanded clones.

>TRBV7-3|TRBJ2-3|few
CASSSRQGTTDTQYF
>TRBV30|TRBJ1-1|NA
CAWSVTGETEAFF
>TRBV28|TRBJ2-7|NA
CAISALAGHEQYF
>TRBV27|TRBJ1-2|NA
CASSYSRSPSYTF
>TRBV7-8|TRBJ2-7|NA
CASSPPTSGRTYEQYF
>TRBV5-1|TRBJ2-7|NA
CASSWQGQGTYEQYF
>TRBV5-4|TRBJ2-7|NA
CASSSGTGTDYEQYF
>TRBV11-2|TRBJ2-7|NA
CASSLIPSSYEQYF
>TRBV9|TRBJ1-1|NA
CASSVDYRGMNTEAFF
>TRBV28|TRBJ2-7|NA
CASSLPRDYPSKSSYEQYF
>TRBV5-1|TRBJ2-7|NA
CASSLDQDRDLPYEQYF
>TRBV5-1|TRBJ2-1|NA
CASSPETQRRGDEQFF
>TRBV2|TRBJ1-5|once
CASSEAEDSAQPQHF
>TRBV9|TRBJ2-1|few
CASSVILAGAYNEQFF
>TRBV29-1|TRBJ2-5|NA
CSVEDSETQYF
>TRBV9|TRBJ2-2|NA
CASSARTSGRPGELFF
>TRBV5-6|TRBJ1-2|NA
CASSSGWTGRPSLFYTF
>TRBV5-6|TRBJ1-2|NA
CASSLLGQGTYGYTF
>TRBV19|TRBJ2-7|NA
CASSEPGQALYEQYF
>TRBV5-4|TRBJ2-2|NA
CASSLGQPSITGELFF
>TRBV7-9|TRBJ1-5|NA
CASSLSIGVGQPQHF
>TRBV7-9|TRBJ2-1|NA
CASSPTLAGEDEQFF
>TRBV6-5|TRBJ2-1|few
CASSHSNEQFF
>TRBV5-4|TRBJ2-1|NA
CASSSMGGTSGISEQFF
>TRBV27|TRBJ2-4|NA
CASSLSPTTSGRSSIQYF
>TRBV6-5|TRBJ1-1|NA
CASSWGGAATEAFF
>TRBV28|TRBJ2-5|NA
CASSFLRGQETQYF
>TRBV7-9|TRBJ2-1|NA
CASSPTGNEQFF
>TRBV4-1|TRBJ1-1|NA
CASSQLTAMNTEAFF
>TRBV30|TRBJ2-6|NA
CAWVGLAGGAGANVLTF
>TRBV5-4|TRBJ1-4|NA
CASSLGGGANEKLFF
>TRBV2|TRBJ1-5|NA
CASSINYSNQPQHF
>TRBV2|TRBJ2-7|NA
CASSDGLAGAGNEQYF
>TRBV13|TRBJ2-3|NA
CASEVRNTDTQYF
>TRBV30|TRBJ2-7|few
CAWSGGPHYEQYF
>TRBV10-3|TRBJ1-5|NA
CAISEPGDQPQHF
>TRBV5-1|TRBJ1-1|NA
CASSLGERRARYEGTEAFF
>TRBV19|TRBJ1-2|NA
CASSKLDSYGYTF
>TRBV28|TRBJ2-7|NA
CASSPNDRATYEQYF
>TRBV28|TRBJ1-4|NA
CASRKQQGWELNEKLFF
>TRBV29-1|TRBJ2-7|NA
CSVSLSEEQYF
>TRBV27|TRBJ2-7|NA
CASSLSRGGPTYEQYF
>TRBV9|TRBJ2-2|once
CASSATSGGTGELFF
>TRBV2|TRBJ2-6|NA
CASSELSAGANVLTF
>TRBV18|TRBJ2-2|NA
CASSTNSGGNTGELFF
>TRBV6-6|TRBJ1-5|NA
CASMVDRGPNQPQHF
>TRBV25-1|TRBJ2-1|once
CASSGPRDKTYNEQFF
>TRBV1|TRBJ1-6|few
CTSSLEIRDRISPLHF
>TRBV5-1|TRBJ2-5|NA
CASSLGTSGGMRETQYF
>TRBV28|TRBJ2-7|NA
CASRRTGQGYEQYF
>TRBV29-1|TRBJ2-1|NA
CSVGQGSYNEQFF
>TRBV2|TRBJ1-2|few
CASRGTGANYGYTF
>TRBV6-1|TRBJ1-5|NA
CASSESTDLKQPQHF
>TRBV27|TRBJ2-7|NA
CASGWGLAGGYEQYF
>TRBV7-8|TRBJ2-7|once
CASSFNGRYEQYF
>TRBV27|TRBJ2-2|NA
CASSSDILNTGELFF
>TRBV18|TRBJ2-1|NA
CASLTGENHNEQFF